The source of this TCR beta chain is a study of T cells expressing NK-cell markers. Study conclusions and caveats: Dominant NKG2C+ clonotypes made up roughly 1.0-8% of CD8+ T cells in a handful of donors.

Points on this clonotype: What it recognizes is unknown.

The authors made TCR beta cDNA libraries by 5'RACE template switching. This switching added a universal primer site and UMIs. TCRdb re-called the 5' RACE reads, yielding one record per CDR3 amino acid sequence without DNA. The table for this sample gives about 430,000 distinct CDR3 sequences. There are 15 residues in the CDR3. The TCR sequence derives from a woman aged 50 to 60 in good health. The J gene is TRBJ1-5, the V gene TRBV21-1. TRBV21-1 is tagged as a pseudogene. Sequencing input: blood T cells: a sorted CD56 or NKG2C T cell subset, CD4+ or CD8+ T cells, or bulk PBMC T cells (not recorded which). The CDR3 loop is CASSKAAKGLEPQHF.